A single sample is the source of the 7 T cell receptor beta chains below, sequenced in a study of T cell repertoires in cytomegalovirus infection. TCRdb reanalysed the reads using MiXCR and keeps one entry per CDR3 protein. The table records approximately 730,000 distinct CDR3 sequences, 33% of them present only once. Antigens of these TCRs are unknown. The sequenced sample was cultured PBMCs, obtained from culture after CMV antigen stimulation. Source of these receptors: a human donor in good health (CMV status not recorded). Some clones in this sample may be carry-over from other donors' samples.

The chain employs TRBV19 and TRBJ1-5; maybe TRBD1 (6 bases). Germline lookup yields CDR1 LNHDA and CDR2 SQIVND (reference sequence). The CDR3 totals 12 residues. CDR3 loop: CVTGTSNQPQHF. CDR3 bases: TGTGTCACAGGGACCAGCAATCAGCCCCAGCATTTT. The variable domain in full, with the rest retrieved from reference TRBV19 and TRBJ1-5, is DGGITQSPKYLFRKEGQNVTLSCEQNLNHDAMYWYRQDPGQGLRLIYYSQIVNDFQKGDIAEGYSVSREKKESFPLTVTSAQKNPTAFYLCVTGTSNQPQHFGDGTRLSIL.

The sample holds a few counts of this clonotype. This chain links TRBV6-6 with TRBJ2-1, with D hard to call. The germline gives CDR1 MNHNY, CDR2 SVGAGI (reference sequence). This CDR3 is built from 15 residues. V lost 6 bases and J lost 0, with 12 bases in between. This chain's CDR3 is CASSPNTGSYNEQFF. CDR3 sequence (DNA): TGTGCCAGCAGCCCTAACACCGGCTCCTACAATGAGCAGTTCTTC.

This clonotype was seen a few times. The chain uses TRBV12-5 and TRBJ1-5; TRBD1 might be the D (5 bases). Germline V lookup: CDR1 LGHNT, CDR2 FRNRAP. The length of the CDR3 is 13 residues. With 5 bases removed from V and 5 bases from J, the gap between germline ends came to 10 bases. Here the CDR3 DNA reads TGTGCTAGTGGTCCGACAGACTATCAGCCCCAGCATTTT. This gives the protein CASGPTDYQPQHF.

This clonotype has a handful of counts. The CDR3, as DNA: TGTGCCAGCAGCTTAGCTTATTCAGGGGATACCGGGGAGCTGTTTTTT. It specifies CASSLAYSGDTGELFF. This chain links TRBV7-8 with TRBJ2-2; D perhaps matches TRBD1 (6 bases). Trimming left V 0 bases short and J 5 bases short, with 13 bases between. This CDR3 region has 16 residues. Germline V CDR1 and CDR2: SGHVS, FQNEAQ.

The chain links TRBV19 to TRBJ1-6; no clear D gene. The length of the CDR3 is 13 residues. V was pared by 4 bases and J by 11 bases, with 12 bases between. Germline V gene sequence: CDR1 LNHDA, CDR2 SQIVND (reference sequence). The CDR3 bases are TGTGCCAGTAGTACCACCGTCGGGACACCCCTCCACTTT. As protein: CASSTTVGTPLHF.

This clonotype was picked up one time. As DNA, the CDR3 is TGTGCCAGCCGCCACAAGCTAAGAGACGTGAGGGCTTTCTTT. Amino acid sequence: CASRHKLRDVRAFF. The gene calls are TRBV19 and TRBJ1-1; D remains unclear. V shed 9 bases and J shed 11 bases, with 25 bases lying between them. The length of the CDR3 is 14 residues. Germline CDR1 is LNHDA and CDR2 is SQIVND (reference sequence).

The chain recombines TRBV7-6 with TRBJ1-5, with D unclear. V was shortened by 1 base and J by 7 bases, with 5 bases between the two germline ends. CDR3 length: 12 residues. Per the germline V gene, CDR1 is SGHVS and CDR2 is FNYEAQ. CDR3 residues: CASSLETQPQHF. CDR3 in DNA: TGTGCCAGCAGCTTAGAAACCCAGCCCCAGCATTTT.